This T cell receptor beta chain was captured in a study of blood T cell repertoires in COVID-19. Study as a whole: From the United States, Italy and Spain came samples of acute and convalescent COVID-19. T cells, B-cell-depleted T cells, or PBMCs supplied cDNA or gDNA.

In Seattle, patients joined the study during active infection and were tracked longitudinally. In the original analysis: Cell counts per sample came from amplifying reference gene primers. Libraries were prepared by immunoSEQ multiplex PCR; TCRdb keeps only in-frame clonotypes and omits some of them. That table is the source of V, J and clone size, and D and trimming were worked out from the DNA. This table has about 270,000 clones, 75% to 95% appearing once. J was trimmed by 10 bases and V by 4 bases; bases with no gene match: 8. This CDR3 has 15 residues. Germline V gene data show CDR1 as SGHDT and CDR2 as YYEEEE.

The V gene is TRBV5-6, the J gene TRBJ1-6; TRBD1 aligns across 10 bases. Sequenced material: peripheral blood. This receptor was identified in a young adult with COVID-19, enrolled during active disease. Here the CDR3 DNA reads TGTGCCAGCAGCCTAGGGACAGGGGTATGGTCACCCCTCCACTTT. Encoded protein: CASSLGTGVWSPLHF.